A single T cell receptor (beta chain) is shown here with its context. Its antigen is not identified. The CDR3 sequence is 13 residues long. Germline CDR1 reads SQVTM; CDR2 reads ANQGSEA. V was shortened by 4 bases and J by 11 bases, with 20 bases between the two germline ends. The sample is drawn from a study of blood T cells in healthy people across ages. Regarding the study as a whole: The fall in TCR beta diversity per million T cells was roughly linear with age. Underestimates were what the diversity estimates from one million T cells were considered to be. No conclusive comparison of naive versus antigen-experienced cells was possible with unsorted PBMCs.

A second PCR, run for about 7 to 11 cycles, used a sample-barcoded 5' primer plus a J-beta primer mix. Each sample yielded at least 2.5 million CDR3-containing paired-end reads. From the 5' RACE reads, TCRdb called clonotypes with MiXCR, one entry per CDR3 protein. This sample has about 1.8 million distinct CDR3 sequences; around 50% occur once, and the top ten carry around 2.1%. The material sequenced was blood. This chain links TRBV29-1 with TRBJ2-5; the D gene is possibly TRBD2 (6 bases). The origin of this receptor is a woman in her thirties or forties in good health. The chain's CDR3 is CSVADYRYNEQYF. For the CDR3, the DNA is TGCAGCGTTGCGGACTATCGTTACAATGAGCAGTACTTC.